The 12 T cell receptor beta chains below all came from one sample that was sequenced in a study of early T cells in non-severe SARS-CoV-2 infection (dated by TCRdb to about 2021). The library was obtained by 5' RACE. Sequencing took place on a NextSeq 500. TCRdb reprocessing: public reads trimmed at Q25 with fastp, clones called with MiXCR, in-frame beta chains kept. Each entry merges the rows of one CDR3 protein and shows their most common DNA and genes. The sample includes about 80,000 distinct CDR3 sequences, with approximately 12% observed a single time. The ten biggest clones cover 15% to 18% of the sample. The specimen was whole blood, collected at baseline. The receptors originated from an adult who was a healthcare worker with PCR-confirmed SARS-CoV-2 infection or an uninfected control (not recorded which). The donor label of this sample is uncertain.

The V call is TRBV4-3, the J call TRBJ2-3; D unresolved. Trimming left V 0 bases short and J 2 bases short, with 12 bases between. There are 16 residues in the CDR3. Germline V gene sequence: CDR1 LGHNA, CDR2 YSLEER. The CDR3 nucleotides read TGCGCCAGCAGCCAAGATGAAAGGGCCCCCACAGATACGCAGTATTTT. Translated: CASSQDERAPTDTQYF.

The chain is built from TRBV6-6 and TRBJ1-5; D is unresolved. CDR3 length: 14 residues. Trimming stripped 7 bases from V and 0 bases from J, with 10 bases between. CDR1 and CDR2 (germline): MNHNY, SVGAGI (reference sequence). As DNA, the CDR3 is TGTGCCAGCAACAAACTCTCTAGCAATCAGCCCCAGCATTTT. Residues: CASNKLSSNQPQHF.

This clonotype has ten or more counts. The rearrangement uses TRBV12-3 or TRBV12-4 and TRBJ2-1, with D possibly matching TRBD2 (6 bases). V was shortened by 1 base and J by 0 bases, with 10 bases between the two germline ends. This CDR3 is 16 amino acids long. This CDR3 reads CASSLERASSYNEQFF. CDR3 DNA: TGTGCCAGCAGTTTAGAGCGGGCGAGCTCCTACAATGAGCAGTTCTTC.

This chain joins TRBV7-6 and TRBJ1-1, with D perhaps TRBD1 (5 bases). Germline-derived CDR1 and CDR2 are SGHVS and FNYEAQ. Deletions cut 4 bases from V and 11 bases from J, with 14 bases between. This CDR3 is built from 12 residues. This chain's CDR3 is CASSSRGSGAFF. For the CDR3, the DNA is TGTGCCAGCAGCTCCCGGGGGTCGGGGGCTTTCTTT.

The V gene is TRBV20-1, the J gene TRBJ1-1, with D perhaps matching TRBD1 (5 bases). The CDR3 has 14 amino acids. Trimming stripped 2 bases from V and 2 bases from J, with 12 bases between. Per the germline V gene, CDR1 is DFQATT and CDR2 is SNEGSKA (reference sequence). The CDR3 DNA follows: TGCAGTGCTAGAAGTATTTGGGGCAACACTGAAGCTTTCTTT. Translation gives CSARSIWGNTEAFF.

This clonotype was seen ten or more times. The rearrangement uses TRBV28 and TRBJ2-5; possible D gene TRBD2, 6 bases. V gave up 7 bases and J gave up 4 bases, with 22 bases separating them. In germline, CDR1 is MDHEN, CDR2 SYDVKM. This CDR3 region has 16 residues. CDR3 protein: CASTQSRDFMVETQYF. The CDR3 DNA follows: TGTGCCAGCACCCAGAGCCGGGACTTTATGGTAGAGACCCAGTACTTC.

CDR3 coding DNA: TGCGCCAGCAGCTTGGTATTAGCGGGGGAGACCCAGTACTTC. Its translation: CASSLVLAGETQYF. This chain joins TRBV5-1 and TRBJ2-5, with 8 bases lining up with TRBD2. Unmatched junction bases numbered 3, after V lost 0 bases and J lost 5 bases. This CDR3 has 14 amino acids. Germline CDR1 SGHRS, CDR2 YFSETQ.

This clonotype was detected many times. J is TRBJ2-1 and V is TRBV24-1, with unresolved D. V lost 0 bases and J lost 9, with 5 bases in between. Germline CDR1 and CDR2: KGHDR and SFDVKD. The CDR3 covers 12 residues. Here the CDR3 DNA reads TGTGCCACCAGTGATTTGTTTTCTGAGCAGTTCTTC. It codes for CATSDLFSEQFF.

The rearrangement joins TRBV5-1 to TRBJ2-2; 8 positions match TRBD1. Per germline, CDR1 SGHRS and CDR2 YFSETQ. Losses at the gene ends were 2 bases for V and 5 bases for J; bases not matched to a gene: 5. There are 15 residues in the CDR3. CDR3 amino acids: CASSFGQGQTGELFF. CDR3 sequence (DNA): TGCGCCAGCAGCTTTGGACAGGGCCAAACCGGGGAGCTGTTTTTT.

This clonotype appeared many times. The J gene is TRBJ2-4, the V gene TRBV11-2; 14 positions match TRBD2. The V and J ends lost 1 base and 7 bases, in that order; junction bases with no gene match: 6. The CDR3 totals 17 residues. Germline CDR1 is SGHAT and CDR2 is FQNNGV. CDR3 nucleotides: TGTGCCAGCAGCTTAGCCCCTCGACTAGCGGGAGGGAACATTCAGTACTTC. Amino acid sequence: CASSLAPRLAGGNIQYF.

The sample holds many counts of this clonotype. V gene TRBV20-1 combines with J gene TRBJ1-4; D might be TRBD1 (5 bases). V was pared by 0 bases and J by 3 bases, with 5 bases between. The germline V gene has CDR1 DFQATT and CDR2 SNEGSKA (reference sequence). This CDR3 contains 13 residues. The CDR3 protein is CSAREGANEKLFF. CDR3 nucleotides: TGCAGTGCTAGAGAGGGGGCTAATGAAAAACTGTTTTTT.

This clonotype has just a few counts. This chain uses TRBV18 with TRBJ2-1, with 11 bases identical to TRBD2. Germline V gives CDR1 KGHSH, CDR2 LQKENI. CDR3 length equals 14 residues. Losses at the gene ends were 2 bases for V and 6 bases for J; bases not matched to a gene: 0. The CDR3 DNA sequence: TGTGCCAGCTCACCAACTAGCGGGAGCAATGAGCAGTTCTTC. Its translation is CASSPTSGSNEQFF.